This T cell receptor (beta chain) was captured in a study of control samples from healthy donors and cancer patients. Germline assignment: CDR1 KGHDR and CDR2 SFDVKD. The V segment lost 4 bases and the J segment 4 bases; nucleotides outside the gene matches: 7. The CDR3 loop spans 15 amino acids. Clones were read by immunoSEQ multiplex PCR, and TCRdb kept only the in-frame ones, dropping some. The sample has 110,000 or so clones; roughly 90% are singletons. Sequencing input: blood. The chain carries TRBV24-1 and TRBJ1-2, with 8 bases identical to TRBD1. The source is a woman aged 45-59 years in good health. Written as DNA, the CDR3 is TGTGCCACCAGTGACCCCTCCGGGACAGGCTATGGCTACACCTTC. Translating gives CATSDPSGTGYGYTF.